This T cell receptor beta chain was sequenced during a study of metastatic and nonmetastatic thyroid tumors. Across the whole study: Repertoires were compared across blood and tumor or nodule tissue from malignant and benign thyroid patients.

This clone came up once. The target antigen is unknown. The V and J ends lost 8 bases and 9 bases respectively, with 14 bases between them. Germline values: CDR1 LGHDT, CDR2 YNNKEL (reference sequence). The CDR3 loop spans 12 amino acids. Per the original data handling: The study took CDR3 differences across clinicopathological groups and made a distant-metastasis classifier for papillary thyroid cancer from them. TCRdb re-processed the PCR reads through MiXCR. The V and J calls and clone size come from TCRdb's table, not from the authors' own analysis. The data show over 50,000 clones, 30% seen once. Points from the study as a whole: A significant increase in TCR beta diversity was reportedly seen in malignant thyroid tumors relative to benign nodules, in blood and tumor.

Not a single patient had been given any form of treatment at any point before undergoing thyroid surgery. The rearrangement uses TRBV3-1 and TRBJ2-1; D unresolved. The specimen was blood. The clonotype comes from a female donor with papillary thyroid cancer or a benign thyroid nodule (not recorded which). Some clones in this sample may be carry-over from other donors' samples. The DNA of the CDR3 is TGTGCCAGCCAGATGGGATCCAGTGAGCAGTTCTTC. This gives the protein CASQMGSSEQFF.